The rows below give T cell receptor beta chains drawn from one sample of a study of patients and donors after allogeneic stem cell transplantation. TCRdb re-analysed the RT-PCR reads in MiXCR, keeping a single row per CDR3 protein. The top ten clones hold 27% of a sample with 110,000 or so distinct CDR3 sequences, approximately 40% of them seen once. Source material: blood, either unsorted or a sorted T cell fraction (not recorded which). Receptor source: a human donor who was either an allogeneic HSCT recipient or a stem cell or donor lymphocyte infusion donor (not recorded which). It is not recorded whose cells these are; they may come from a transplant donor. Both conserved end residues are trimmed from each CDR3.

V	J	CDR3
TRBV7-8	TRBJ2-2	ASSLGVSGNTGELF
TRBV7-9	TRBJ1-1	ASSPRQGITEAF
TRBV11-2	TRBJ1-1	ASSPWWAFQAF
TRBV7-9	TRBJ2-2	ASSLLGQGGGELF
TRBV24-1	TRBJ1-5	ATSDLPQSNQPQH
TRBV20-1	TRBJ2-7	SATGLAGGSEQY
TRBV7-2	TRBJ2-1	ASSAPGLARYNEQF
TRBV7-2	TRBJ1-1	ASSTTGGVSEAF
TRBV29-1	TRBJ1-1	SVGRGDTEAF
TRBV5-1	TRBJ1-2	ASSLDRDYGYT
TRBV28	TRBJ2-7	ASSLLKGPLNEQY
TRBV29-1	TRBJ2-5	SVLRGGSKQETQY
TRBV7-2	TRBJ1-6	ASSLGTGVSPLH
TRBV28	TRBJ2-3	ATRGGTASTDTQY
TRBV6-1	TRBJ2-1	ASTVRGRDINEQF
TRBV11-2	TRBJ2-1	ASSLVTVLNEQF